Listed below are T cell receptor beta chains from one sample, sequenced in a study of blood T cell repertoires in COVID-19. The data were produced by immunoSEQ multiplex PCR, yet TCRdb's version contains in-frame clones alone and is incomplete. The table has 200,000 to 250,000 clones, around nine tenths seen once. The sequencing input was peripheral blood. The receptors were sampled from a woman aged 60-75 years who had recovered from COVID-19. The CDR3 runs from the conserved cysteine through the conserved F or W. The D gene is left open where the match is weak. Clone size, where shown, is once, few, many, or a class for clones that have expanded.

J: TRBJ2-7
V: TRBV19
size: few
D: TRBD1
CDR3: CASSPLGDRGSYEQYF
DNA: TGTGCCAGTAGTCCTCTCGGGGACAGGGGTTCCTACGAGCAGTACTTC

J: TRBJ1-1
V: TRBV5-1
size: NA
D: NA
CDR3: CASSLAQNTEAFF
DNA: TGCGCCAGCAGCTTGGCCCAGAACACTGAAGCTTTCTTT

J: TRBJ2-5
V: TRBV24-1
size: NA
D: NA
CDR3: CATSENTGRETQYF
DNA: TGTGCCACCAGTGAGAATACGGGTCGGGAGACCCAGTACTTC

J: TRBJ2-5
V: TRBV10-3
size: NA
D: TRBD2
CDR3: CAISSGGDQETQYF
DNA: TGTGCCATCAGCAGCGGGGGGGACCAAGAGACCCAGTACTTC

J: TRBJ2-1
V: TRBV6-2/TRBV6-3
size: NA
D: TRBD2
CDR3: CASSYRTSGLNEQFF
DNA: TGTGCCAGCAGTTACAGGACTAGCGGGCTAAATGAGCAGTTCTTC

J: TRBJ2-7
V: TRBV3-1/TRBV3-2
size: NA
D: TRBD1
CDR3: CASSQGQGEGVWYF
DNA: TGTGCCAGCAGCCAAGGACAGGGAGAAGGGGTATGGTATTTC

J: TRBJ2-7
V: TRBV18
size: few
D: TRBD1
CDR3: CASSPAAGTGGFEQYF
DNA: TGTGCCAGCTCGCCTGCGGCCGGGACAGGGGGCTTCGAGCAGTACTTC

J: TRBJ2-2
V: TRBV6-2/TRBV6-3
size: NA
D: NA
CDR3: CASSYSSTSFTGELFF
DNA: TGTGCCAGCAGTTACTCGTCTACTAGCTTCACCGGGGAGCTGTTTTTT

J: TRBJ1-5
V: TRBV28
size: NA
D: NA
CDR3: CATTIGGNQPQHF
DNA: TGTGCCACCACTATCGGGGGCAATCAGCCCCAGCATTTT

J: TRBJ1-5
V: TRBV5-6
size: once
D: TRBD1
CDR3: CASSWQGANQPQHF
DNA: TGTGCCAGCAGCTGGCAGGGGGCTAATCAGCCCCAGCATTTT

J: TRBJ2-1
V: TRBV7-9
size: NA
D: TRBD2
CDR3: CASSPSGGAFNEQFF
DNA: TGTGCCAGCAGCCCGAGCGGGGGGGCTTTCAATGAGCAGTTCTTC

J: TRBJ2-1
V: TRBV7-2
size: NA
D: TRBD2
CDR3: CASRGMFSGGLGNEQFF
DNA: TGTGCCAGCAGGGGCATGTTTAGCGGGGGCTTGGGCAATGAGCAGTTCTTC

J: TRBJ2-1
V: TRBV9
size: NA
D: TRBD2
CDR3: CASNRLAGGMNEQFF
DNA: TGTGCCAGCAACCGACTAGCGGGGGGGATGAATGAGCAGTTCTTC

J: TRBJ2-3
V: TRBV5-1
size: once
D: NA
CDR3: CASSLVGGMDTQYF
DNA: TGCGCCAGCAGCTTGGTTGGAGGGATGGATACGCAGTATTTT

J: TRBJ2-5
V: TRBV11-2
size: NA
D: NA
CDR3: CASSRTEETQYF
DNA: TGTGCCAGCAGTCGGACAGAGGAGACCCAGTACTTC

J: TRBJ2-2
V: TRBV7-7
size: NA
D: NA
CDR3: CASSEPAALNTGELFF
DNA: TGTGCTAGCAGCGAACCGGCAGCGCTGAACACCGGGGAGCTGTTTTTT

J: TRBJ1-4
V: TRBV4-2
size: few
D: NA
CDR3: CASSQVESTNEKLFF
DNA: TGTGCCAGCAGCCAAGTAGAGTCAACTAATGAAAAACTGTTTTTT

J: TRBJ1-5
V: TRBV28
size: NA
D: TRBD1
CDR3: CASTDRVGNQPQHF
DNA: TGTGCCAGCACCGACAGGGTGGGCAATCAGCCCCAGCATTTT

J: TRBJ2-3
V: TRBV15
size: once
D: TRBD2
CDR3: CATSRVGLAGTDTQYF
DNA: TGTGCCACCAGCAGAGTGGGACTAGCGGGGACAGATACGCAGTATTTT

J: TRBJ1-2
V: TRBV5-1
size: NA
D: TRBD1
CDR3: CASSLEGASYGYTF
DNA: TGCGCCAGCAGCTTGGAGGGGGCGTCCTATGGCTACACCTTC

J: TRBJ1-3
V: TRBV15
size: NA
D: NA
CDR3: CATSRGRGLGNTIYF
DNA: TGTGCCACCAGCAGAGGCAGGGGCCTAGGAAACACCATATATTTT

J: TRBJ2-5
V: TRBV9
size: NA
D: NA
CDR3: CASSSRLRETQYF
DNA: TGTGCCAGCAGCTCCCGGCTGCGGGAGACCCAGTACTTC

J: TRBJ1-2
V: TRBV14
size: NA
D: NA
CDR3: CASESGSRGSIDGYTF
DNA: TGTGCCAGCGAGTCTGGCTCACGAGGGTCTATCGATGGCTACACCTTC

J: TRBJ2-2
V: TRBV7-9
size: NA
D: TRBD1
CDR3: CASSIPDRENTGELFF
DNA: TGTGCCAGCAGTATCCCGGACAGGGAGAACACCGGGGAGCTGTTTTTT

J: TRBJ2-2
V: TRBV5-1
size: NA
D: NA
CDR3: CASSLGQYYNTGELFF
DNA: TGCGCCAGCAGCTTGGGACAGTATTATAACACCGGGGAGCTGTTTTTT

J: TRBJ1-5
V: TRBV19
size: NA
D: NA
CDR3: CASSIGPRVAQHF
DNA: TGTGCCAGTAGTATCGGCCCGAGGGTTGCCCAGCATTTT

J: TRBJ2-7
V: TRBV3-1/TRBV3-2
size: once
D: TRBD2
CDR3: CASSYGLAGGYEQYF
DNA: TGTGCCAGCAGCTATGGACTAGCGGGGGGCTACGAGCAGTACTTC

J: TRBJ1-2
V: TRBV3-1/TRBV3-2
size: NA
D: NA
CDR3: CASSQDNLQGVYGYTF
DNA: TGTGCCAGCAGCCAGGATAACCTCCAGGGCGTCTATGGCTACACCTTC

J: TRBJ1-1
V: TRBV3-1/TRBV3-2
size: NA
D: NA
CDR3: CASSQARDTEAFF
DNA: TGTGCCAGCAGCCAAGCGAGGGACACTGAAGCTTTCTTT

J: TRBJ2-1
V: TRBV27
size: NA
D: TRBD1
CDR3: CASVSLDRGSYNEQFF
DNA: TGTGCCAGCGTTAGTCTGGACAGGGGGTCCTACAATGAGCAGTTCTTC

J: TRBJ2-7
V: TRBV5-1
size: NA
D: NA
CDR3: CASSSTSSSYEQYF
DNA: TGCGCCAGCAGCTCCACGAGTAGTTCCTACGAGCAGTACTTC

J: TRBJ2-2
V: TRBV5-4
size: NA
D: NA
CDR3: CASSLRWTGELFF
DNA: TGTGCCAGCAGCTTGCGATGGACTGGGGAGCTGTTTTTT

J: TRBJ1-6
V: TRBV14
size: once
D: NA
CDR3: CASSQYRDPLHF
DNA: TGTGCCAGCAGCCAATACAGGGACCCCCTCCACTTT

J: TRBJ1-1
V: TRBV7-6
size: NA
D: NA
CDR3: CASSLSSTPTGTGTEAFF
DNA: TGTGCCAGCAGCTTATCCTCCACCCCTACAGGGACGGGCACTGAAGCTTTCTTT

J: TRBJ1-3
V: TRBV18
size: NA
D: NA
CDR3: CASSPIGQGGNTIYF
DNA: TGTGCCAGCTCACCGATCGGCCAGGGAGGAAACACCATATATTTT

J: TRBJ1-4
V: TRBV12-3/TRBV12-4
size: NA
D: NA
CDR3: CASSLREKLFF
DNA: TGTGCCAGCAGTTTGCGTGAAAAACTGTTTTTT

J: TRBJ2-4
V: TRBV6-5
size: NA
D: NA
CDR3: CASSSLRQDKNIQYF
DNA: TGTGCCAGCAGTTCCCTACGGCAGGATAAAAACATTCAGTACTTC

J: TRBJ2-1
V: TRBV20-1
size: NA
D: NA
CDR3: CSASRGNEQFF
DNA: TGCAGTGCTAGCCGGGGCAATGAGCAGTTCTTC

J: TRBJ2-3
V: TRBV29-1
size: NA
D: TRBD2
CDR3: CSFTGTSVDTQYF
DNA: TGCAGCTTCACCGGGACTAGCGTAGATACGCAGTATTTT

J: TRBJ2-7
V: TRBV3-1/TRBV3-2
size: NA
D: TRBD1
CDR3: CASSRQGSYEQYF
DNA: TGTGCCAGCAGCCGACAGGGCTCCTACGAGCAGTACTTC

J: TRBJ2-7
V: TRBV5-1
size: NA
D: TRBD2
CDR3: CASSPGLAGTYEQYF
DNA: TGCGCCAGCAGCCCTGGACTAGCGGGGACCTACGAGCAGTACTTC

J: TRBJ1-2
V: TRBV3-1/TRBV3-2
size: NA
D: NA
CDR3: CASSQDRGINYGYTF
DNA: TGTGCCAGCAGCCAAGACCGAGGGATTAACTATGGCTACACCTTC